This TCR beta chain came from a study of T cells in Graves' hyperthyroidism and ophthalmopathy. RNA transcripts were the template for amplifying TCR beta CDR3 regions. First-round RT-PCR of the TCR CDR3 relied on the HTBI primer set. One entry per CDR3 protein, called by TCRdb with MiXCR from the multiplex PCR reads. The table includes about 350,000 distinct CDR3 sequences, roughly 15% detected once. Trimming took 7 bases from V and 3 from J; bases not matched to a gene: 5. CDR3 length: 15 amino acids. This clonotype was recorded at least ten times. The clonotype comes from a woman aged 55-70 years with Graves' ophthalmopathy. The sample was blood. V usage is TRBV12-3 or TRBV12-4 and J usage is TRBJ2-3; 12 positions agree with TRBD2. The chain's CDR3 is CASNLGLAGTDTQYF. DNA of the CDR3: TGTGCCAGCAACCTAGGACTAGCGGGAACAGATACGCAGTATTTT.